This TCR beta chain emerged from a study of blood T cells in healthy people across ages. Broader study findings: Among long-lived donors, naive CD4+ cells were more numerous and diversity higher than in aged donors.

Looked up from germline, CDR1 is MDHEN and CDR2 is SYDVKM. V was clipped by 3 bases and J by 3 bases, with 16 bases between them. The length of the CDR3 is 16 residues. Combining a sample-barcoded 5' primer with a J-beta primer mix, a second PCR ran for roughly 7 to 12 cycles. Each single sample gave us at least 3 million CDR3-containing paired-end reads. One entry per CDR3 protein results from TCRdb running MiXCR on the 5' RACE reads. In the table there are 1.5 million to 2 million distinct CDR3 sequences, approximately 50% of which are singletons. On this clonotype itself: The antigen is undetermined.

The sample consisted of blood. This receptor was taken from a woman between 40 and 55 years old in good health. The chain has TRBV28 and TRBJ2-3; D is tentatively TRBD1 or TRBD2 (5 bases each). In nucleotides, the CDR3 is TGTGCCAGCAGTTTGACCGGGACCACTCAAACAGATACGCAGTATTTT. Encoded protein: CASSLTGTTQTDTQYF.